The 16 T cell receptor beta chains in this list originate from one sample, sequenced in a study of metastatic and nonmetastatic thyroid tumors. There were no patients who had received any treatment before thyroid surgery. TCRdb reprocessed the PCR reads via MiXCR. This sample has 15,000 to 20,000 clones; 25% to 30% occur once, and the top ten carry roughly a tenth. The sequenced sample consisted of tumor tissue. The source of these receptors is a female donor with papillary thyroid cancer or a benign thyroid nodule (not recorded which). Some clones in this sample may be carry-over from other donors' samples.

The rearrangement joins TRBV2 to TRBJ2-6; D could derive from TRBD1 or TRBD2 (5 bases each). Germline-derived CDR1 and CDR2 are SNHLY and FYNNEI. Trimming shortened V by 5 bases and J by 1 base, and 12 bases separated the two germline ends. The CDR3 sequence is 16 residues long. The CDR3 sequence is CASSWDGRSGANVLTF. CDR3 coding DNA: TGTGCCAGCAGTTGGGACGGCCGATCTGGGGCCAACGTCCTGACTTTC.

The CDR3 reads CASMGNTEAFF. The CDR3 region has the DNA TGTGCCAGCATGGGGAACACTGAAGCTTTCTTT. The chain is built from TRBV11-3 and TRBJ1-1, with D unresolved. Germline CDR1 reads SGHNT; CDR2 reads YENEEA. This CDR3 region has 11 residues. The germline V and J ends were trimmed by 7 bases and 1 base, with 4 bases remaining between them.

The rearrangement uses TRBV7-3 and TRBJ2-2, with D possibly TRBD1 on 5 matching bases. The length of the CDR3 is 15 residues. V was cut by 5 bases and J by 4 bases, with 14 bases left in between. Germline V gene data show CDR1 as SGHTA and CDR2 as FQGTGA. Here the CDR3 reads CASSLTQGGTGELFF. The CDR3 DNA follows: TGTGCCAGCAGCCTGACCCAGGGTGGCACCGGGGAGCTGTTTTTT. Complete variable domain (other parts from reference TRBV7-3 and TRBJ2-2): GAGVSQTPSNKVTEKGKYVELRCDPISGHTALYWYRQSLGQGPEFLIYFQGTGAADDSGLPNDRFFAVRPEGSVSTLKIQRTERGDSAVYLCASSLTQGGTGELFFGEGSRLTVL.

This clone rates as medium-sized (0.01 to 0.1%). The chain uses TRBV12-3 or TRBV12-4 and TRBJ1-2; tentative D call: TRBD1 (6 bases). V was pared by 5 bases and J by 4 bases, with 17 bases between. The CDR3 extends over 15 amino acids. For the CDR3, the DNA is TGTGCCAGCAGTCCCCGCCTGGACAGCTTCTATGGCTACACCTTC. Translating gives CASSPRLDSFYGYTF.

This chain joins TRBV28 and TRBJ2-7; D not resolved. The CDR3 totals 14 residues. The germline CDR1 and CDR2 sequences are MDHEN and SYDVKM. Trimming cost V 5 bases and J 4 bases, with 15 bases left between them. The DNA of the CDR3 is TGTGCCAGCAGTCCCGACGGGCTCAATTACGAGCAGTACTTC. Its translation is CASSPDGLNYEQYF.

This clone was detected a few times. The J gene is TRBJ2-7, the V gene TRBV15, with D possibly being TRBD2 (6 bases). The CDR3 has 16 amino acids. V dropped 1 base and J dropped 4 bases, with 17 bases sitting between them. The germline gives CDR1 LNHNV, CDR2 YYDKDF (reference sequence). CDR3 coding DNA: TGTGCCACCAGCAGAGCGGAGGGGTCCAAAAGGTACGAGCAGTACTTC. Translation gives CATSRAEGSKRYEQYF. Using reference TRBV15 and TRBJ2-7 for the parts outside the CDR3, the full variable domain is DAMVIQNPRYQVTQFGKPVTLSCSQTLNHNVMYWYQQKSSQAPKLLFHYYDKDFNNEADTPDNFQSRRPNTSFCFLDIRSPGLGDTAMYLCATSRAEGSKRYEQYFGPGTRLTVT.

This clone was detected ten times or more. This chain joins TRBV20-1 and TRBJ2-1, with D perhaps given as TRBD1 or TRBD2 (5 bases each). CDR3 length: 15 residues. Germline V lookup: CDR1 DFQATT, CDR2 SNEGSKA (reference sequence). Deletions cut 0 bases from V and 0 bases from J, with 9 bases between. The CDR3 sequence: CSAREGESSYNEQFF. CDR3 in DNA: TGCAGTGCTAGAGAGGGGGAGAGCTCCTACAATGAGCAGTTCTTC.

This clone came up a few times. The junction does not match germline at one end; this may be a read error. V and J are TRBV6-6 and TRBJ1-6; D remains ambiguous. Germline V gene lookup returns CDR1 MNHNY and CDR2 SVGAGI (reference sequence). The length of the CDR3 is 15 residues. The CDR3 coding sequence is TGTGCCAGTAGTTACGTCCAGCGGTATAATTCACCCCTCCACTTT. It encodes CASSYVQRYNSPLHF.

The rearrangement uses TRBV18 and TRBJ1-2; D is unresolved. V was cut by 2 bases and J by 7 bases, with 11 bases left in between. Germline V gene data show CDR1 as KGHSH and CDR2 as LQKENI. The CDR3 sequence is 13 residues long. The CDR3 DNA is TGTGCCAGCTCACCATCTGGGGATCGTGGCTACACCTTC. Translating gives CASSPSGDRGYTF.

Regarding this clone: At one end the junction does not follow the germline gene, possibly because of a read error. J is TRBJ1-5 and V is TRBV20-1; 8 bases map to TRBD1. The CDR3 has 14 amino acids. Per germline, CDR1 DFQATT and CDR2 SNEGSKA (reference sequence). CDR3 protein: CSADSDRADQHQHF. The CDR3 DNA is TGCAGTGCGGACTCGGACAGGGCTGATCAGCACCAGCATTTT.

This clone is medium-sized in the sample. The chain has TRBV12-3 or TRBV12-4 and TRBJ2-3, with 9 positions matching TRBD2. Germline trimming cut 3 bases from V and 3 bases from J; bases unmatched to any gene: 10. The CDR3 is made up of 17 amino acids. The CDR3 DNA reads TGTGCCAGCAGTTTGAACCTGGGACTAGCCGGGACAGATACGCAGTATTTT. This gives the protein CASSLNLGLAGTDTQYF.

V usage is TRBV11-2 and J usage is TRBJ1-5, with TRBD1 matching 7 bases. This CDR3 is built from 15 residues. Germline V gene sequence: CDR1 SGHAT, CDR2 FQNNGV. Trimming at V came to 0 bases and at J to 4 bases, leaving 3 bases not matched to a gene. The DNA for the CDR3 is TGTGCCAGCAGCTTAGAGACAGGGTGGAATCAGCCCCAGCATTTT. Amino acid sequence: CASSLETGWNQPQHF.

Comments on this clone: The junction and the germline gene differ at one end; a read error may be behind it. V and J are TRBV19 and TRBJ2-6; weak D call: TRBD1 (6 bases). The CDR3 extends over 19 amino acids. Looked up from germline, CDR1 is LNHDA and CDR2 is SQIVND (reference sequence). CDR3 in amino acids: CASSIGGWAGASGANVLTF. DNA for the CDR3: TGTGCCAGTAGTATAGGGGGTTGGGCAGGGGCTTCTGGGGCTAACGTCCTGACTTTC.

The rearrangement uses TRBV4-2 and TRBJ2-3, with 14 bases matching TRBD2. The V gene's germline CDR1 is LGHNA and CDR2 YNFKEQ. With V trimmed by 5 bases and J by 2 bases, 6 bases remained unmatched. The CDR3 is 17 residues long. The DNA of the CDR3 is TGTGCCAGCAGCATTAGACTAGCGGGAGGGCCCACAGATACGCAGTATTTT. This translates into CASSIRLAGGPTDTQYF.

The chain is built from TRBV6-1 and TRBJ2-2; D unclear. The length of the CDR3 is 13 residues. Germline CDR1 and CDR2: MNHNS and SASEGT. CDR3 amino acids: CSNSPTNTGELFF. DNA of the CDR3: TGTTCCAACAGTCCTACGAACACCGGGGAGCTGTTTTTT.

This clone was counted a few times. This chain connects TRBV6-6 to TRBJ2-7; tentatively, D is TRBD2 (5 bases). Trimming took off 2 bases at V and 4 bases at J, with 18 bases between the two ends. CDR3 length: 16 amino acids. CDR1 MNHNY and CDR2 SVGAGI come from the germline V gene (reference sequence). The CDR3: CASSYDLERRLYEQYF. The CDR3 DNA sequence: TGTGCCAGCAGTTACGACCTAGAACGGAGACTATACGAGCAGTACTTC.